This is a list of T cell receptor beta chains from one sample in a study of T cell responses to AZD1222 COVID-19 vaccine. Profiling relied on immunoSEQ multiplex PCR, and the TCRdb table lists in-frame clones only, not all of them. The data show around 150,000 clones, 90% seen once. This material consisted of peripheral blood, taken on day 0 of AZD1222 vaccination. These receptors were collected from an adult in good health. The CDR3 runs from the conserved cysteine through the conserved F or W. The D gene is left open where the match is weak. The listing skips clone size in some rows; elsewhere it reads once, few, many or a size class.

V gene: TRBV11-2
D gene: .
clone size: .
J gene: TRBJ2-5
CDR3 protein: CASSLDYETQYF
CDR3 DNA: TGTGCCAGCAGCTTGGATTACGAGACCCAGTACTTC

V gene: TRBV7-2
D gene: TRBD1
clone size: once
J gene: TRBJ1-5
CDR3 protein: CASSLEQGASNQPQHF
CDR3 DNA: TGTGCCAGCAGCTTAGAGCAGGGGGCAAGCAATCAGCCCCAGCATTTT

V gene: TRBV30
D gene: .
clone size: .
J gene: TRBJ2-7
CDR3 protein: CAWSESGRWGTNRYEQYF
CDR3 DNA: TGTGCCTGGAGCGAATCCGGAAGATGGGGGACAAACCGCTACGAGCAGTACTTC

V gene: TRBV9
D gene: .
clone size: .
J gene: TRBJ2-1
CDR3 protein: CASSVVGLYNEQFF
CDR3 DNA: TGTGCCAGCAGCGTAGTGGGCTTATACAATGAGCAGTTCTTC

V gene: TRBV12-3/TRBV12-4
D gene: TRBD1
clone size: .
J gene: TRBJ2-7
CDR3 protein: CASSTGQPYEQYF
CDR3 DNA: TGTGCCAGCAGCACGGGACAGCCCTACGAGCAGTACTTC

V gene: TRBV7-2
D gene: .
clone size: .
J gene: TRBJ2-1
CDR3 protein: CASSLVVGVDQHEQFF
CDR3 DNA: TGTGCCAGCAGCTTAGTTGTTGGTGTGGATCAGCATGAGCAGTTCTTC

V gene: TRBV6-5
D gene: .
clone size: .
J gene: TRBJ1-2
CDR3 protein: CASREQGRDGYTF
CDR3 DNA: TGTGCCAGCAGGGAGCAGGGGCGGGATGGCTACACCTTC

V gene: TRBV19
D gene: .
clone size: .
J gene: TRBJ1-4
CDR3 protein: CASSALNEKLFF
CDR3 DNA: TGTGCCAGTAGTGCCCTTAATGAAAAACTGTTTTTT

V gene: TRBV6-5
D gene: .
clone size: .
J gene: TRBJ1-6
CDR3 protein: CASRVRGHNSPLHF
CDR3 DNA: TGTGCCAGCAGAGTACGGGGTCATAATTCACCCCTCCACTTT

V gene: TRBV19
D gene: .
clone size: .
J gene: TRBJ1-5
CDR3 protein: CASSVRDGDSNQPQHF
CDR3 DNA: TGTGCCAGTAGTGTACGGGACGGCGATAGCAATCAGCCCCAGCATTTT

V gene: TRBV3-1/TRBV3-2
D gene: .
clone size: .
J gene: TRBJ2-3
CDR3 protein: CASSQDRGAPLF
CDR3 DNA: TGTGCCAGCAGCCAAGACCGGGGCGCCCCCCTATTT

V gene: TRBV11-3
D gene: .
clone size: .
J gene: TRBJ1-2
CDR3 protein: CASSLSKGGGIGGYTF
CDR3 DNA: TGTGCCAGCAGCTTATCAAAGGGCGGTGGGATTGGTGGCTACACCTTC

V gene: TRBV7-2
D gene: TRBD2
clone size: once
J gene: TRBJ2-7
CDR3 protein: CASSPTSGSRTYEQYF
CDR3 DNA: TGTGCCAGCAGCCCGACTAGCGGGAGTAGAACGTACGAGCAGTACTTC

V gene: TRBV11-3
D gene: TRBD2
clone size: .
J gene: TRBJ2-5
CDR3 protein: CASSLSRWGTQREGKQTQYF
CDR3 DNA: TGTGCCAGCAGCTTATCGAGGTGGGGGACCCAGCGGGAGGGCAAACAGACCCAGTACTTC

V gene: TRBV4-1
D gene: TRBD1
clone size: .
J gene: TRBJ1-2
CDR3 protein: CASSQFGTGGYGYTF
CDR3 DNA: TGCGCCAGCAGCCAATTCGGGACAGGGGGCTATGGCTACACCTTC

V gene: TRBV6-4
D gene: .
clone size: once
J gene: TRBJ2-7
CDR3 protein: CASSASASSVEEQYF
CDR3 DNA: TGTGCCAGCAGTGCCTCCGCCTCTAGCGTAGAAGAGCAGTACTTC

V gene: TRBV14
D gene: .
clone size: .
J gene: TRBJ2-7
CDR3 protein: CASSQDKRQYF
CDR3 DNA: TGTGCCAGCAGCCAAGATAAAAGGCAGTACTTC

V gene: TRBV19
D gene: TRBD1
clone size: .
J gene: TRBJ1-1
CDR3 protein: CASKTGTGIPEAFF
CDR3 DNA: TGTGCCAGTAAAACGGGGACAGGGATCCCTGAAGCTTTCTTT

V gene: TRBV4-1
D gene: .
clone size: .
J gene: TRBJ2-7
CDR3 protein: CASSQEWVEGPYEQYF
CDR3 DNA: TGCGCCAGCAGCCAAGAGTGGGTTGAGGGCCCCTACGAGCAGTACTTC

V gene: TRBV4-2
D gene: .
clone size: .
J gene: TRBJ1-5
CDR3 protein: CASSQEPASIQPQHF
CDR3 DNA: TGTGCCAGCAGCCAAGAACCAGCTTCCATTCAGCCCCAGCATTTT